This T cell receptor beta chain was captured in a study of T-cell reconstitution after alpha-beta-depleted transplantation in children (dated by TCRdb to about 2016). In the study overall: T-cell immune reconstitution after TCRalphabeta/CD19-depleted allogeneic hematopoietic cell transplantation in children was quantitatively tracked in the study by means of TCR repertoire profiling.

Results and caveats for the whole study, not just this receptor: Over subsequent months, a decline in hyperexpanded clone frequencies was noted, and after one year, T-cell counts and TCRbeta diversity were mostly ascribed to newly produced T cells. The high TCRbeta diversity at day 60 in some patients was ascribed to recipient T cells and intrathymic progenitors that had survived conditioning. About two months after transplant, the apparently early recovery of alphabetaT-cell counts reportedly depended on just several hundred clones that had expanded rapidly and came from non-depleted graft cells.

The sample's treatment or condition label, in plain terms: allogeneic hematopoietic cell transplantation with graft depleted of TCRalphabeta T cells and CD19 B cells. The children who served as transplant recipients had been given grafts of TCRalphabeta/CD19-depleted allogeneic hematopoietic cells. V ends up 0 bases short and J 4 bases short, with an unmatched junction base count of 16. The CDR3 numbers 19 amino acids, ends counted. The DNA shown is the 57-base CDR3, in frame from base 1. CDR1 and CDR2, looked up from the germline V gene (reference sequence), are SGHAT and FQDESV. With regard to this clonotype: Its antigen has not been determined. Because it lacks the conserved phenylalanine or tryptophan at the end, this CDR3 is likely a read error.

The method was PCR. Sequenced on an Illumina HiSeq 2500. TCR libraries were prepared with molecular barcoding, using unique molecular identifiers to normalize TCRbeta repertoire quantification. Using fastp trimming at Q25 and MiXCR clonotype assembly, TCRdb reanalyzed the public sequencing data and kept in-frame beta chains. Rows merge per CDR3 protein into single entries with the most common DNA and genes. The sample table contains about 980,000 distinct CDR3 sequences; only one count was recorded for about 31% of them. The top ten hold over 25% of the sample. This clonotype originated in a boy under two years old who had a stem cell transplant for SCID, so the T cells may come from the graft donor. This chain is built from TRBV11-1 and TRBJ2-7, and TRBD1 aligns with 9 junction nucleotides. The sequences come from PBMCs, mostly from graft donor cells, collected 360 days after TCRalphabeta/CD19-depleted stem cell transplant. The nucleotide sequence is given as TGTGCCAGCAGCTTAGCCGTATTGAGGGACAGGGAGAGAGAATACGAGCAGTACTAC. Protein translation: CASSLAVLRDREREYEQYY.